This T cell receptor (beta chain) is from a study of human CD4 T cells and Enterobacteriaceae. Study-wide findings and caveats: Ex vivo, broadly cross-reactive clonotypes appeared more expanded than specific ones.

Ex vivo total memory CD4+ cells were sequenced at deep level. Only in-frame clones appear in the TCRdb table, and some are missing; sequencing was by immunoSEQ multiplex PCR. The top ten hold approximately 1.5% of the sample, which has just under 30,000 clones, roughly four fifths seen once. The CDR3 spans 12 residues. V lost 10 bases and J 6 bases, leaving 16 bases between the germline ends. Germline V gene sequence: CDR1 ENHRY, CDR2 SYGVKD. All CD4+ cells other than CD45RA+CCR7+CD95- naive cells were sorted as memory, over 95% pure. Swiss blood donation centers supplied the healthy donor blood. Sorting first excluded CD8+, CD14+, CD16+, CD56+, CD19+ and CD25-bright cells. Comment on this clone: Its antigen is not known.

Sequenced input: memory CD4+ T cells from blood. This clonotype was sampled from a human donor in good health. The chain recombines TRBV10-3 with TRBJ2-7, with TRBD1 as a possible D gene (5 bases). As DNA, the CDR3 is TGTGCCACTGGTCTAGGGGCTAGCGAGCAGTACTTC. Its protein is CATGLGASEQYF.